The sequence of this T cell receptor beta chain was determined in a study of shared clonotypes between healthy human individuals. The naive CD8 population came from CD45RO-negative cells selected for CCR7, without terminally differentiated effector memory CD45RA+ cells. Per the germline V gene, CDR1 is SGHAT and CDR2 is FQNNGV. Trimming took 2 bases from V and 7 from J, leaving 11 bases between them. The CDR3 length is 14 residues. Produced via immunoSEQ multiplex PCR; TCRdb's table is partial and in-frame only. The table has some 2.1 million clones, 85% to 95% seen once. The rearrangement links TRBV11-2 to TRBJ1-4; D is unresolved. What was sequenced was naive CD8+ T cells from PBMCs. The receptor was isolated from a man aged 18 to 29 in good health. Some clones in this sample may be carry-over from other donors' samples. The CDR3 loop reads CASSLYGGFEKLFF. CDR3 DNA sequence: TGTGCCAGCAGCTTATACGGAGGGTTTGAAAAACTGTTTTTT.